These T cell receptor beta chains were read from a single sample in a study of shared clonotypes between healthy human individuals. Sequencing was performed with immunoSEQ multiplex PCR; in TCRdb, only in-frame clones are kept and a portion is missing. The sample includes about 2 million clones, roughly 96% of them seen just once. The sequenced sample was naive CD4+ T cells sorted from blood. The receptors shown here come from a man aged 18 to 30 in good health. Both conserved end residues are part of each CDR3. A D gene is named only where the DNA matches it firmly. The size of a clone is reported for some rows only, either as once, few or many, or as a class for expanded clones.

TRBV19	TRBD1	TRBJ2-3	NA	TGTGCCAGTAGTGCCGGGACAGGCACAGATACGCAGTATTTT	CASSAGTGTDTQYF
TRBV5-4	TRBD1	TRBJ1-1	NA	TGTGCCAGCAGCTTGGTCATAAAGCAGGGGGACACTGAAGCTTTCTTT	CASSLVIKQGDTEAFF
TRBV7-2	NA	TRBJ2-3	NA	TGTGCCATCCTACGTGGGGATACGCAGTATTTT	CAILRGDTQYF
TRBV28	NA	TRBJ1-3	once	TGTGCCACCCGTGCCAGTGGCCTTTCGGGAAACACCATATATTTT	CATRASGLSGNTIYF
TRBV18	NA	TRBJ2-3	NA	TGTGCCAGCTCACAAGGGCTTGGCACAGATACGCAGTATTTT	CASSQGLGTDTQYF
TRBV5-6	TRBD1	TRBJ1-4	NA	TGTGCCAGCAGCGGGTGGGACAGGGTAAACGAAAAACTGTTTTTT	CASSGWDRVNEKLFF
TRBV5-1	NA	TRBJ2-3	NA	TGCGCCAGCAGCTTGGCCGGGGGCGACACAGATACGCAGTATTTT	CASSLAGGDTDTQYF
TRBV10-3	TRBD2	TRBJ2-1	once	TGTGCCATCAGTGAGTCGATGGGACTAGATTACAATGAGCAGTTCTTC	CAISESMGLDYNEQFF
TRBV2	TRBD2	TRBJ2-2	NA	TGTGCCAGCAGTACTAGCGGGGGGTCCACCGGGGAGCTGTTTTTT	CASSTSGGSTGELFF
TRBV7-2	NA	TRBJ1-6	few	TGTGCCAGCAGCACAACACCGGCAGCCCTCCACTTT	CASSTTPAALHF
TRBV7-2	NA	TRBJ2-1	NA	TGTGCCAGCAGCTTATCCGTCCTGGTTAGTAATGAGCAGTTCTTC	CASSLSVLVSNEQFF
TRBV7-6	NA	TRBJ2-2	NA	TGTGCCAGCAGCTTCGCACAGGTACCCGGGGAGCTGTTTTTT	CASSFAQVPGELFF
TRBV4-1	NA	TRBJ1-4	NA	TGCGCCAGCAGCCAAGTCACAGCTCGGGAAAAACTGTTTTTT	CASSQVTAREKLFF
TRBV7-9	TRBD1	TRBJ1-1	NA	TGTGCCAGCAGCGCGAGACAGGGGTTGAACACTGAAGCTTTCTTT	CASSARQGLNTEAFF
TRBV27	NA	TRBJ2-3	NA	TGTGCCAGCAGGACAAGGAGCACAGATACGCAGTATTTT	CASRTRSTDTQYF
TRBV6-5	NA	TRBJ2-7	NA	TGTGCCAGCAGCCTACTAGGTATGCAGTACTTC	CASSLLGMQYF
TRBV10-3	NA	TRBJ2-5	few	TGTGCCATATCCCTAGCTGGGGAGACCCAGTACTTC	CAISLAGETQYF
TRBV5-8	NA	TRBJ2-1	NA	TGTGCCAGCAGCTTTCTTCGCGGTAATGAGCAGTTCTTC	CASSFLRGNEQFF
TRBV28	NA	TRBJ1-2	NA	TGTGCCAGCAGATGGGGGGACTATGGCTACACCTTC	CASRWGDYGYTF
TRBV30	TRBD1	TRBJ1-2	NA	TGTGCCTGGAGTGCAGGGGGGAACTATGGCTACACCTTC	CAWSAGGNYGYTF
TRBV7-2	NA	TRBJ1-5	NA	TGTGCCAGCAGCTTAGGGCCGAATCAGCCCCAGCATTTT	CASSLGPNQPQHF
TRBV27	TRBD1	TRBJ1-1	NA	TGTGCCAGCAGTTCCCAACAGGGGGAGGTGAACACTGAAGCTTTCTTT	CASSSQQGEVNTEAFF
TRBV11-2	NA	TRBJ2-5	NA	TGTGCCAGCAGCTTAGGGCTATTAGAGACCCAGTACTTC	CASSLGLLETQYF
TRBV30	TRBD2	TRBJ2-3	NA	TGTGCCTGGACCCTGGGGGTTGCGGGAGCTACGCAGTATTTT	CAWTLGVAGATQYF
TRBV18	TRBD1	TRBJ1-5	NA	TGTGCCAGCTCCTCCGGACAGGGTGAGCAGCCCCAGCATTTT	CASSSGQGEQPQHF
TRBV7-2	NA	TRBJ2-1	NA	TGTGCCAGCAGCTTAGCCGCAAAAGTTGGCTACAATGAGCAGTTCTTC	CASSLAAKVGYNEQFF
TRBV27	TRBD2	TRBJ2-1	NA	TGTGCCAGCAGTTTATGGCGGGAGGCTCACAATGAGCAGTTCTTC	CASSLWREAHNEQFF
TRBV25-1	NA	TRBJ1-2	NA	TGTGCCAGCAGTGACCGGGGGGCAGCGGACTATGGCTACACCTTC	CASSDRGAADYGYTF
TRBV30	NA	TRBJ1-2	NA	TGTGCCTGGAAACCCACCCCGGCTCTGAGGGGCTACACCTTC	CAWKPTPALRGYTF
TRBV7-2	NA	TRBJ1-3	NA	TGTGCCAGCAGCCCTGGGGGCTCTGGAAACACCATATATTTT	CASSPGGSGNTIYF
TRBV4-3	TRBD2	TRBJ2-3	NA	TGCGCCAGCAGCCAAAGGGGACTAGCGGGAGGGCTCGATACGCAGTATTTT	CASSQRGLAGGLDTQYF
TRBV5-1	NA	TRBJ2-3	NA	TGCGCCAGCAGCTTGGATAGGGCGGATACGCAGTATTTT	CASSLDRADTQYF
TRBV30	NA	TRBJ1-1	NA	TGTGCCTGGACCCTCCTGGCGGGGACTGAAGCTTTCTTT	CAWTLLAGTEAFF
TRBV18	NA	TRBJ1-3	NA	TGTGCCAGCTCACCGTTTGACTCTGGAAACACCATATATTTT	CASSPFDSGNTIYF
TRBV2	NA	TRBJ1-4	NA	TGTGCCAGCATACAGCGGCAGGGGAATGAAAAACTGTTTTTT	CASIQRQGNEKLFF
TRBV19	NA	TRBJ1-1	NA	TGTGCCAGTAACGGCAGAATGAACACTGAAGCTTTCTTT	CASNGRMNTEAFF
TRBV19	TRBD2	TRBJ2-3	NA	TGTGCCAGTAGTCCCTCTAGCGGGAGCGGTACAGATACGCAGTATTTT	CASSPSSGSGTDTQYF
TRBV4-3	NA	TRBJ1-6	NA	TGCGCCAGCAGCCAAGAGGAGGTTTCACCCCTCCACTTT	CASSQEEVSPLHF
TRBV5-4	NA	TRBJ2-3	NA	TGTGCCAGCAGCTTTGAGCTAGCCGCAGATACGCAGTATTTT	CASSFELAADTQYF
TRBV28	NA	TRBJ1-4	NA	TGTGCCAGCAGTCCCCCGGGGGCAAGGAATGAAAAACTGTTTTTT	CASSPPGARNEKLFF
TRBV19	NA	TRBJ1-4	NA	TGTGCCAGTAGTATAATGGCGGGGCCCGAAAAACTGTTTTTT	CASSIMAGPEKLFF
TRBV7-2	TRBD2	TRBJ2-1	NA	TGTGCCAGCAGCTTAGAAGCGGGGGGCTCCTACAATGAGCAGTTCTTC	CASSLEAGGSYNEQFF
TRBV7-8	TRBD1	TRBJ1-1	NA	TGTGCCAGCAGCCGCCAACAGGGGAGGAACACTGAAGCTTTCTTT	CASSRQQGRNTEAFF
TRBV7-2	TRBD2	TRBJ2-7	NA	TGTGCCAGCAGCTTATCTAGCGGAGTGGACGAGCAGTACTTC	CASSLSSGVDEQYF
TRBV5-1	TRBD1	TRBJ1-2	NA	TGCGCCAGCAGCCCCGGACAGGGTCTTTATGGCTACACCTTC	CASSPGQGLYGYTF
TRBV5-1	TRBD2	TRBJ2-3	NA	TGCGCCAGCAGCTTGGGGTCTAGCGGGCGCACAGATACGCAGTATTTT	CASSLGSSGRTDTQYF
TRBV4-1	TRBD2	TRBJ2-5	NA	TGCGCCAGCAGCCAAACAGCCACGGGAGGACAAGAGACCCAGTACTTC	CASSQTATGGQETQYF
TRBV6-1	TRBD1	TRBJ1-1	NA	TGTGCCAGCAGAGGACAGGGATTGACTGAAGCTTTCTTT	CASRGQGLTEAFF
TRBV6-5	TRBD1	TRBJ1-5	NA	TGTGCCAGCAGCTCTTCAGGGGGCGCCGGTCAGCCCCAGCATTTT	CASSSSGGAGQPQHF
TRBV19	TRBD2	TRBJ2-7	NA	TGTGCCAGTAGTTCTAGCGGACCCTACGAGCAGTACTTC	CASSSSGPYEQYF
TRBV19	NA	TRBJ2-7	NA	TGTGCCAGTAGTTCCATAACAGGGAACGAGCAGTACTTC	CASSSITGNEQYF
TRBV6-1	NA	TRBJ1-5	NA	TGTGCCAGCACCGTTCATAGCAATCAGCCCCAGCATTTT	CASTVHSNQPQHF
TRBV7-9	NA	TRBJ2-1	NA	TGTGCCAGCAGCTCATTGATCCCTGAGCAGTTCTTC	CASSSLIPEQFF
TRBV7-2	TRBD1	TRBJ1-1	once	TGTGCCAGCAGCTTAACGACAGGGGTGAACACTGAAGCTTTCTTT	CASSLTTGVNTEAFF